This T cell receptor beta chain stems from a study of identifying expanded T cells in peripheral blood. The protocol was immunoSEQ multiplex PCR, while the TCRdb copy is restricted to in-frame clones and leaves out a portion. Here the sample spans 95,000 to 100,000 clones, 87% being singletons. Healthy donors had no documented immune events, such as infections, while sampled. A single count supports this clone. This sequence was found in a person between 18 and 75 years old in good health. The sample was blood.

The CDR3 sequence is CAISKGQGNYGYTF. CDR3 DNA sequence: TGTGCCATCAGTAAAGGACAGGGGAATTATGGCTACACCTTC. V usage is TRBV10-3 and J usage is TRBJ1-2, with 9 positions matching TRBD1. Germline CDR1 reads ENHRY; CDR2 reads SYGVKD. CDR3 length: 14 amino acids. Trimming cost V 5 bases and J 5 bases; bases outside gene matches: 6.